One and the same sample provided the 14 T cell receptor beta chains below, sequenced in a study of Ad26.COV2.S vaccination and SARS-CoV-2 variants. Produced via immunoSEQ multiplex PCR; TCRdb's table is partial and in-frame only. The sample yields 400,000 to 450,000 clones, about 93% seen once. The treatment here: some 20 received Ad26.COV2.S at low or high dose, single or two shots; about five received placebo; per-sample allocation not given. Day 63 after the first vaccine or placebo injection was the time point for sampling. Specimen: peripheral blood, collected in a trial of Ad26.COV2.S vaccine versus placebo. These receptors came from a person aged 18-60 years who received the Ad26.COV2.S COVID-19 vaccine or a placebo.

The V and J genes are TRBV15 and TRBJ2-5; D is perhaps TRBD2 (6 bases). Deletions cut 0 bases from V and 4 bases from J, with 9 bases between. The germline CDR1 and CDR2 sequences are LNHNV and YYDKDF (reference sequence). The CDR3 has 14 amino acids. The chain's CDR3 is CATSRERRVETQYF. The DNA of the CDR3 is TGTGCCACCAGCAGAGAGCGGAGGGTAGAGACCCAGTACTTC.

This sequence joins TRBV18 and TRBJ2-5, with no clear D. The CDR3 is 14 amino acids. The ends were cut back, 1 base at V and 3 bases at J, with 9 bases in the middle. Germline V gives CDR1 KGHSH, CDR2 LQKENI. The CDR3 DNA reads TGTGCCAGCTCACCACGCGAGGCGAAAGAGACCCAGTACTTC. Encoded protein: CASSPREAKETQYF.

The gene calls are TRBV7-9 and TRBJ1-5; D is unresolved. The CDR3 is made up of 16 amino acids. CDR1 and CDR2 from the germline V gene are SEHNR and FQNEAQ (reference sequence). V was shortened by 0 bases and J by 1 base, with 10 bases between the two germline ends. CDR3 sequence reads: CASSLALRISNQPQHF. The CDR3 DNA sequence: TGTGCCAGCAGCTTAGCCCTCCGCATAAGCAATCAGCCCCAGCATTTT.

This chain links TRBV7-9 with TRBJ2-1; D uncertain. Germline CDR1 is SEHNR and CDR2 is FQNEAQ (reference sequence). The V and J ends lost 1 base and 1 base respectively, with 5 bases between them. The CDR3 totals 14 residues. The CDR3 protein is CASSLEQSYNEQFF. The CDR3 DNA is TGTGCCAGCAGCTTAGAACAATCCTACAATGAGCAGTTCTTC.

This sequence joins TRBV6-5 and TRBJ2-7; weak D call: TRBD1 (6 bases). The CDR3 totals 14 residues. Trimming shortened V by 2 bases and J by 4 bases, and 12 bases separated the two germline ends. From germline, CDR1 is MNHEY and CDR2 SVGAGI. CDR3 coding DNA: TGTGCCAGCAGTTACGGTGGGCAGGGGTACGAGCAGTACTTC. Translating gives CASSYGGQGYEQYF.

V gene TRBV10-3 combines with J gene TRBJ2-5, with 16 bases identical to TRBD2. Germline CDR1 reads ENHRY; CDR2 reads SYGVKD. J was trimmed by 4 bases and V by 1 base; bases with no gene match: 3. The CDR3 has 17 amino acids. CDR3 loop: CAISEWGLAGGRETQYF. The CDR3 nucleotides are TGTGCCATCAGTGAGTGGGGACTAGCGGGAGGGCGAGAGACCCAGTACTTC.

V gene TRBV7-2 combines with J gene TRBJ1-1; D not certain. The germline V and J ends were trimmed by 6 bases and 3 bases, with 17 bases remaining between them. The CDR3 contains 15 residues. Germline V gene sequence: CDR1 SGHTA, CDR2 FQGNSA. Written as DNA, the CDR3 is TGTGCCAGCAGGTCCGGGCAGGTACGGTACACTGAAGCTTTCTTT. It is translated as CASRSGQVRYTEAFF.

This clone was counted only a few times. The rearrangement uses TRBV3-1 (or the pseudogene TRBV3-2) and TRBJ1-1; D is ambiguous. The germline V and J ends were trimmed by 4 bases and 2 bases, with 2 bases remaining between them. The CDR3 totals 11 residues. Germline V gives CDR1 LGHDT, CDR2 YNNKEL (reference sequence). Here the CDR3 reads CASSRNTEAFF. CDR3 DNA: TGTGCCAGCAGCCGAAACACTGAAGCTTTCTTT.

The CDR3 nucleotides read TGTGCCACCAGCAGAGAGGGGCGTAAGCCCCAGCATTTT. Amino acids: CATSREGRKPQHF. This chain joins TRBV15 and TRBJ1-5, with D perhaps TRBD1 (5 bases). This CDR3 has 13 amino acids. CDR1 is LNHNV, CDR2 YYDKDF, per germline (reference sequence). V lost 0 bases and J 8 bases, leaving 8 bases between the germline ends.

This chain joins TRBV5-4 and TRBJ2-1, with a possible D match to TRBD2 (6 bases). V was shortened by 6 bases and J by 4 bases, with 14 bases between the two germline ends. The CDR3 has 14 amino acids. CDR1 is SGHNT, CDR2 YYREEE, per germline (reference sequence). The CDR3 spells CASNPGEGYNEQFF. The CDR3 nucleotides read TGTGCCAGCAACCCGGGAGAGGGTTACAATGAGCAGTTCTTC.

CDR3 coding DNA: TGTGCCAGCAGACTGAACACGATAGAGTACTTC. The encoded protein is CASRLNTIEYF. The chain has TRBV6-5 and TRBJ2-7; no reliable D call. There are 11 residues in the CDR3. The V gene lost 6 bases and the J gene lost 11 bases, with 14 bases spanning the gap. Looked up from germline, CDR1 is MNHEY and CDR2 is SVGAGI.

The chain carries TRBV6-6 and TRBJ2-3; 7 bases are shared with TRBD2. The CDR3 sequence is 16 residues long. The trim removed 6 bases at V and 0 bases at J, leaving 9 bases unmatched. Germline V CDR1 and CDR2: MNHNY, SVGAGI (reference sequence). The CDR3 DNA is TGTGCCAGCAGCTGGGGCGGGGGTACTAGCACAGATACGCAGTATTTT. Translating gives CASSWGGGTSTDTQYF.

The V gene is TRBV20-1, the J gene TRBJ2-1; 13 bases align to TRBD2. The CDR3 consists of 15 residues. V lost 3 bases, J lost 3 bases, and 2 bases stayed unmatched. CDR1 and CDR2 from the germline V gene are DFQATT and SNEGSKA (reference sequence). Here the CDR3 reads CSASGTSGNYNEQFF. The CDR3 nucleotides are TGCAGTGCTAGTGGGACTAGCGGGAACTACAATGAGCAGTTCTTC.

The genes are TRBV10-2 and TRBJ2-1, with TRBD2 matching 8 bases. This CDR3 comprises 15 residues. Germline-derived CDR1 and CDR2 are WSHSY and SAAADI. V dropped 6 bases and J dropped 9; count of bases not matched to a gene: 13. CDR3 bases: TGCGCCAGCAGCCTGGGGACTAGGACCATCTTTGAGCAGTTCTTC. It specifies CASSLGTRTIFEQFF.